This T cell receptor beta chain was identified during a study of shared clonotypes between healthy human individuals. Study results and caveats: In the sorted subsets, rarefaction showed sequencing was incomplete despite large depth.

This was a deep-level run. Per the original methods: Filtering of immunoSEQ junctional sequences could not match full-length read filtering. Clones were sequenced by immunoSEQ multiplex PCR, and TCRdb holds only the in-frame ones, with some missing. V, J and clone size reflect that table, while D and trimming were determined from the DNA. This table holds roughly 2.4 million clones, approximately 94% found once. Remarks on this clone: Its specificity is unknown.

What was sequenced was naive CD4+ T cells sorted from blood. This sample's subset: CD45RA+ positively selected. The origin of this receptor is a young man in good health.

CDR3 loop: CASSEKALDTEAFF. CDR3 nucleotides: TGCGCCAGCAGTGAGAAGGCCCTGGACACTGAAGCTTTCTTT. The chain combines TRBV10-2 with TRBJ1-1, with D hard to call. Germline CDR1 WSHSY, CDR2 SAAADI. V was cut by 2 bases and J by 3 bases, with 10 bases left in between. There are 14 residues in the CDR3.